A single sample is the source of the 10 T cell receptor beta chains below, sequenced in a study of identical twins. TCRdb reprocessed the 5' RACE reads via MiXCR and lists one record per CDR3 protein. The sample has about 570,000 distinct CDR3 sequences, around 9.6% seen once. These data were also filed under a second study, of yellow fever vaccine responses in identical twins.

The source material was PBMCs. The receptors were gathered from a woman between 18 and 29 years old in good health.

The gene calls are TRBV12-3 or TRBV12-4 and TRBJ2-7, with D possibly being TRBD1 or TRBD2 (6 bases each). The CDR3 loop spans 16 amino acids. V shed 7 bases and J shed 3 bases, with 22 bases lying between them. The DNA for the CDR3 is TGTGCCAGCACCCCAGGGGAGGTGGCTTGGCGCTACGAGCAGTACTTC. It specifies CASTPGEVAWRYEQYF.

The chain carries TRBV11-1 and TRBJ2-3; D is unclear. Germline V gene lookup returns CDR1 SGHAT and CDR2 FQDESV (reference sequence). This CDR3 is built from 13 residues. The V gene lost 3 bases and the J gene lost 8 bases, with 12 bases spanning the gap. The CDR3 loop reads CASSFPEARTQYF. The DNA for the CDR3 is TGTGCCAGCAGCTTCCCGGAAGCCCGTACGCAGTATTTT.

The sample holds a few counts of this clonotype. V and J are TRBV20-1 and TRBJ2-7; D unresolved. V was shortened by 6 bases and J by 1 base, with 13 bases between the two germline ends. Germline values: CDR1 DFQATT, CDR2 SNEGSKA (reference sequence). This CDR3 comprises 13 residues. The CDR3 nucleotides are TGCAGTGCCCCTGAAGGAGTGTCCTACGAGCAGTACTTC. Its protein product is CSAPEGVSYEQYF.

This chain joins TRBV5-1 and TRBJ1-1, with D tentatively TRBD1 (5 bases). The germline gives CDR1 SGHRS, CDR2 YFSETQ. This CDR3 is 13 amino acids long. Trimming removed 7 bases at V and 3 bases at J, with 13 bases between. CDR3 sequence reads: CASGDELYTEAFF. DNA for the CDR3: TGCGCCAGCGGGGACGAACTCTACACTGAAGCTTTCTTT.

This clonotype came up a few times. This chain joins TRBV20-1 and TRBJ2-7; no clear D. V was shortened by 2 bases and J by 3 bases, with 11 bases between the two germline ends. The CDR3 has 13 residues. The V gene's germline CDR1 is DFQATT and CDR2 SNEGSKA (reference sequence). CDR3 amino acids: CSARSTIYYEQYF. DNA for the CDR3: TGCAGTGCTAGAAGCACGATTTACTACGAGCAGTACTTC.

This clonotype was detected only a few times. This chain connects TRBV3-1 to TRBJ1-2; TRBD1 agrees at 7 bases. Trimming cost V 6 bases and J 0 bases; bases outside gene matches: 4. This CDR3 is 14 amino acids long. Germline V gives CDR1 LGHDT, CDR2 YNNKEL (reference sequence). The CDR3 is CASRGTATNYGYTF. CDR3 bases: TGTGCCAGCAGGGGGACAGCGACTAACTATGGCTACACCTTC.

This clonotype occurred many times. Mismatch with germline at one junction end may stem from a read error. The rearrangement joins TRBV6-5 to TRBJ1-6; D possibly corresponds to TRBD1 (6 bases). CDR3 length: 15 residues. The germline CDR1 and CDR2 sequences are MNHEY and SVGAGI. CDR3 nucleotide sequence: TGTGCCAGCAATTACCCAACAGGGAAGGATTCACCCCTCCACTTT. Its translation: CASNYPTGKDSPLHF.

The chain joins TRBV7-9 to TRBJ2-1, with 7 positions matching TRBD2. Looked up from germline, CDR1 is SEHNR and CDR2 is FQNEAQ (reference sequence). This CDR3 has 15 residues. The J segment lost 6 bases and the V segment lost 1 base, leaving 6 bases of the junction unmatched. CDR3 region: CASSLGLAASNEQFF. In DNA, the CDR3 is TGTGCCAGCAGCTTAGGACTAGCCGCTAGCAATGAGCAGTTCTTC.

V and J are TRBV29-1 and TRBJ2-7; 9 nucleotides agree with TRBD2. This CDR3 comprises 13 residues. Germline V gene sequence: CDR1 SQVTM, CDR2 ANQGSEA. Trimming took 6 bases from V and 5 from J; bases not matched to a gene: 8. For the CDR3, the DNA is TGCAGCGTCAGCGCGGGAGGGGACCACGAGCAGTACTTC. It yields the protein CSVSAGGDHEQYF.

J is TRBJ2-3 and V is TRBV28; D possibly corresponds to TRBD1 (6 bases). CDR1 and CDR2 (germline): MDHEN, SYDVKM. Trimming took off 5 bases at V and 3 bases at J, with 15 bases between the two ends. The CDR3 loop spans 15 amino acids. CDR3 DNA: TGTGCCAGCAGTCAACAGGGTTACCATACAGATACGCAGTATTTT. Translating gives CASSQQGYHTDTQYF.